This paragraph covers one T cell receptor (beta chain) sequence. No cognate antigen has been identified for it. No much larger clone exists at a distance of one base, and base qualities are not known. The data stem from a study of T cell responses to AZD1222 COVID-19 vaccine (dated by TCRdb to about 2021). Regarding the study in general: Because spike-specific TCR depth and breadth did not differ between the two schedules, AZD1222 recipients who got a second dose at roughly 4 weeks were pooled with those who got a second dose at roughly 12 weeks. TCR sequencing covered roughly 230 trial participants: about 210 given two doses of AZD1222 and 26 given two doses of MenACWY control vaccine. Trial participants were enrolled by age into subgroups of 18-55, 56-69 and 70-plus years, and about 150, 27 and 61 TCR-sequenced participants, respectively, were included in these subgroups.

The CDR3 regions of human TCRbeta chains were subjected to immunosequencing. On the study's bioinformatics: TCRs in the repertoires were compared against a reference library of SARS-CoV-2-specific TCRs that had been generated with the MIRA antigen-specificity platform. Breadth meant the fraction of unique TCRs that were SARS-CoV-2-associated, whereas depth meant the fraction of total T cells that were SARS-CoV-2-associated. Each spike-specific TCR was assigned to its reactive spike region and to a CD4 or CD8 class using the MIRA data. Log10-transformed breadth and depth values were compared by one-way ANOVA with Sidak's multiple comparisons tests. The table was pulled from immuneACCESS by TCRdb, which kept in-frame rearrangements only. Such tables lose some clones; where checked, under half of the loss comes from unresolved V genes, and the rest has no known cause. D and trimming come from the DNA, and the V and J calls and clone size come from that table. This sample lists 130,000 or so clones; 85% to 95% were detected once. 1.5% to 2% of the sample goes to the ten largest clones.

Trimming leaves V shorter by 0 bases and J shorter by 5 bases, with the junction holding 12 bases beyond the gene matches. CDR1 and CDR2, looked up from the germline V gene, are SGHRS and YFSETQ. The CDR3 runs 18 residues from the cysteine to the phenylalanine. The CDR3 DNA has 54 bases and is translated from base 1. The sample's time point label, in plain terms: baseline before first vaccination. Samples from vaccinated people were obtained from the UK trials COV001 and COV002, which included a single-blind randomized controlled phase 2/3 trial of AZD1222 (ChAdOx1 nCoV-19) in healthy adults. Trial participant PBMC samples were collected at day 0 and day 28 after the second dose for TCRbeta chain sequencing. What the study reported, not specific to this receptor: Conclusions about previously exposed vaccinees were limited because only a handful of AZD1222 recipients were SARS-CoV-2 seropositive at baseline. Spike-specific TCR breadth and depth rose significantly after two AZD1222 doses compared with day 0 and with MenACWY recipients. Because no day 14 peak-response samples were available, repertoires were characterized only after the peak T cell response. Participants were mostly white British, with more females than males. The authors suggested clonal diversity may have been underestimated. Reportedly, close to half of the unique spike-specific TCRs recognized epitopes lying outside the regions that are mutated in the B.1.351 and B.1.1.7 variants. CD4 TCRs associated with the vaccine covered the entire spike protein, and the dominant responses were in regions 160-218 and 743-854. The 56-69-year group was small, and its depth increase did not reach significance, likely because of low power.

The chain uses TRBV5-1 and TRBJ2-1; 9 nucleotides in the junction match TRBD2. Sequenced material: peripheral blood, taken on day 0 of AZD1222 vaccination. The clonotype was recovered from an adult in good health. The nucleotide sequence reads TGCGCCAGCAGCTTGGCCGGAGGGAGCGGGGGGCCGAACAATGAGCAGTTCTTC. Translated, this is CASSLAGGSGGPNNEQFF.